This TCR beta chain was sequenced in a study of blood T cell repertoires in COVID-19. Germline CDR1 LNHDA, CDR2 SQIVND (reference sequence). The CDR3 contains 16 residues. V was shortened by 6 bases and J by 5 bases, with 22 bases between the two germline ends. Assay: immunoSEQ multiplex PCR; the TCRdb copy retains only in-frame clones and omits some. This sample has under 130,000 clones; almost 90% occur once, and the top ten carry 3% to 3.5%. This clonotype originated in a human donor in a cohort sampled during active COVID-19. Material for sequencing was peripheral blood. The V call is TRBV19, the J call TRBJ2-5, with a possible D match to TRBD2 (5 bases). The DNA for the CDR3 is TGTGCCAGTAGCCATCTCGGTAGGGCTACGGGGGAGACCCAGTACTTC. Its translation: CASSHLGRATGETQYF.